This T cell receptor (beta chain) was retrieved from a study of T cell responses to AZD1222 COVID-19 vaccine. Turning to the study itself: Second-dose groups at about 4 or about 12 weeks were pooled. Study results and caveats: Repertoire sampling was restricted to post-peak T cell response timepoints. CD4 TCRs linked to vaccination spanned spike, dominating at 160-218 and 743-854.

V was trimmed by 2 bases and J by 4 bases, leaving 14 bases between them. Per germline, CDR1 SGHVS and CDR2 FQNEAQ. This CDR3 has 15 amino acids. Here immunoSEQ multiplex PCR was the method, and the copy in TCRdb shows in-frame clones only, minus some. The sample contains 60,000 or so clones, 75% to 85% of which appear only once. On this clone: Its antigen is undetermined.

The gene calls are TRBV7-8 and TRBJ2-5, with D unclear. The TCR originated in an adult in good health. Sequencing was performed on peripheral blood, taken on day 0 of AZD1222 vaccination. In DNA, the CDR3 is TGTGCCAGCAGCTTAACACGGGCCAGGCGAGAGACCCAGTACTTC. Translation gives CASSLTRARRETQYF.